This is a list of T cell receptor beta chains from one sample in a study of cytomegalovirus exposure and HLA in healthy donors. Generated by immunoSEQ multiplex PCR, the TCRdb table keeps only in-frame clones and is missing some. This table holds some 110,000 clones. Sequencing input: PBMCs. The receptors were sampled from a man aged 18 to 30 in good health and CMV-seronegative. Both conserved end residues are part of each CDR3. The D gene is left open where the match is weak.

V gene,D gene,J gene,CDR3 protein,CDR3 DNA
TRBV7-2,TRBD1,TRBJ1-2,CASSPQTGGDYGYTF,TGTGCCAGCAGCCCCCAGACAGGGGGCGATTATGGCTACACCTTC
TRBV28,TRBD1,TRBJ1-6,CASSTDREGDPNSPLHF,TGTGCCAGCAGCACGGACAGGGAGGGCGATCCGAATTCACCCCTCCACTTT
TRBV5-4,TRBD1,TRBJ2-7,CASSSTGASYEQYF,TGTGCCAGCAGCTCGACAGGGGCCTCCTACGAGCAGTACTTC
TRBV6-1,NA,TRBJ1-1,CASSADKNTEAFF,TGTGCCAGCAGCGCTGACAAGAACACTGAAGCTTTCTTT
TRBV7-9,NA,TRBJ2-2,CASSPTTGELFF,TGTGCCAGCAGCCCTACCACCGGGGAGCTGTTTTTT
TRBV28,TRBD1,TRBJ2-7,CASRGQGAHYEQYF,TGTGCCAGCAGGGGACAGGGGGCCCACTACGAGCAGTACTTC
TRBV4-1,NA,TRBJ2-5,CASSQAGGMETQYF,TGCGCCAGCAGCCAAGCCGGGGGAATGGAGACCCAGTACTTC
TRBV18,NA,TRBJ2-7,CASSRAGTNYEQYF,TGTGCCAGCTCTCGTGCCGGGACAAACTACGAGCAGTACTTC
TRBV30,TRBD1,TRBJ1-2,CAWSGTGDGYTF,TGTGCCTGGAGTGGGACAGGGGATGGCTACACCTTC
TRBV2,TRBD1,TRBJ1-1,CASAGTGVAFF,TGTGCCAGCGCCGGGACAGGGGTGGCTTTCTTT
TRBV5-1,NA,TRBJ2-1,CASSLQGPEQFF,TGCGCCAGCAGCTTGCAGGGCCCTGAGCAGTTCTTC
TRBV21-1,NA,TRBJ2-7,CASSSKRKRQGAYEQYF,TGTGCCAGCAGCTCAAAGCGCAAGAGACAGGGGGCTTACGAGCAGTACTTC
TRBV25-1,NA,TRBJ1-4,CASSAGEKLFF,TGTGCCAGCAGTGCGGGTGAAAAACTGTTTTTT
TRBV18,NA,TRBJ2-2,CASSRTGKLGSNTGELFF,TGTGCCAGCTCACGGACGGGGAAGTTAGGGTCTAACACCGGGGAGCTGTTTTTT
TRBV29-1,TRBD1,TRBJ2-2,CSVEKGTAGELFF,TGCAGCGTTGAAAAAGGGACAGCCGGGGAGCTGTTTTTT
TRBV30,NA,TRBJ1-4,CAWTDNIEKLFF,TGTGCCTGGACAGACAATATTGAAAAACTGTTTTTT
TRBV5-1,NA,TRBJ1-2,CASSLDEGDGYTF,TGCGCCAGCAGCTTGGACGAGGGAGATGGCTACACCTTC
TRBV5-1,NA,TRBJ1-5,CASSPRPDSNQPQHF,TGCGCCAGCAGCCCCAGGCCCGATAGCAATCAGCCCCAGCATTTT
TRBV5-1,TRBD2,TRBJ2-7,CASSLVGRLALEQYF,TGCGCCAGCAGCTTGGTAGGCCGACTAGCGCTCGAGCAGTACTTC
TRBV9,NA,TRBJ2-5,CASSVAGSKTQYF,TGTGCCAGCAGCGTAGCCGGGAGCAAGACCCAGTACTTC
TRBV7-7,NA,TRBJ2-1,CASSLGVRALNEQFF,TGTGCCAGCAGCTTAGGCGTCCGAGCCTTAAATGAGCAGTTCTTC
TRBV28,TRBD1,TRBJ2-3,CASRATGGRTDTQYF,TGTGCCAGCAGAGCGACAGGGGGTAGAACAGATACGCAGTATTTT
TRBV7-2,TRBD2,TRBJ2-7,CASSLRRERAYEQYF,TGTGCCAGCAGCTTAAGGCGGGAGAGGGCCTACGAGCAGTACTTC
TRBV10-3,TRBD1,TRBJ2-7,CAISGTGPFYEQYF,TGTGCCATCAGTGGGACAGGGCCGTTCTACGAGCAGTACTTC
TRBV19,TRBD1,TRBJ1-1,CASSMRRTGKMNTEAFF,TGTGCCAGTAGTATGCGTCGGACAGGCAAGATGAACACTGAAGCTTTCTTT
TRBV11-2,NA,TRBJ2-4,CASREVAKNIQYF,TGTGCCAGCAGAGAGGTAGCCAAAAACATTCAGTACTTC
TRBV11-2,TRBD1,TRBJ1-2,CASSLGSGGLYGYTF,TGTGCCAGCAGCTTAGGGTCAGGGGGGCTCTATGGCTACACCTTC